Shown below are 10 T cell receptor beta chains from a single sample sequenced in a study of cytomegalovirus exposure and HLA in healthy donors. PCR was performed using 60 Vbeta and 13 Jbeta primers. Libraries were prepared by immunoSEQ multiplex PCR; TCRdb keeps only in-frame clonotypes and omits some of them. This sample carries approximately 140,000 clones, roughly four fifths of them seen once, and the ten largest clones take about 1.2%. Sequencing used PBMCs. The source of these receptors is a boy aged 5 to 17 in good health and CMV-seronegative.

The rearrangement joins TRBV5-4 to TRBJ1-1; 10 bases match TRBD1. CDR1 SGHNT and CDR2 YYREEE come from the germline V gene (reference sequence). The CDR3 extends over 15 amino acids. The V and J ends lost 4 bases and 1 base, in that order; junction bases with no gene match: 4. The CDR3 reads CASSKDRGWNTEAFF. The CDR3 region has the DNA TGTGCCAGCAGCAAGGACAGGGGGTGGAACACTGAAGCTTTCTTT.

This chain links TRBV30 with TRBJ2-5; weak D call: TRBD2 (6 bases). The DNA end lines up better with TRBJ2-7; the J call may be wrong. Germline V gene data show CDR1 as GTSNPN and CDR2 as SVGIG (reference sequence). This CDR3 is 13 amino acids long. The CDR3 loop reads CAWAPGLTYEQYF. The CDR3 DNA reads TGTGCCTGGGCACCGGGACTTACTTACGAGCAGTACTTC.

This chain connects TRBV30 to TRBJ2-7; 8 nucleotides agree with TRBD2. Germline CDR1 reads GTSNPN; CDR2 reads SVGIG (reference sequence). With 5 bases clipped from V and 3 bases from J, the junction kept 6 bases outside the gene matches. This CDR3 comprises 13 residues. The CDR3 protein is CAWASAGGYEQYF. For the CDR3, the DNA is TGTGCCTGGGCCTCGGCGGGAGGCTACGAGCAGTACTTC.

The rearrangement joins TRBV5-1 to TRBJ2-7, with D possibly being TRBD1 (5 bases). Germline V gene lookup returns CDR1 SGHRS and CDR2 YFSETQ. The ends were cut back, 0 bases at V and 5 bases at J, with 9 bases in the middle. This CDR3 is 13 amino acids long. CDR3 residues: CASSLGTPDEQYF. The CDR3 coding sequence is TGCGCCAGCAGCTTGGGGACACCTGACGAGCAGTACTTC.

J is TRBJ1-1 and V is TRBV7-9; the match to TRBD1 covers 7 bases. CDR3 length: 15 residues. In germline, CDR1 is SEHNR, CDR2 FQNEAQ (reference sequence). J lost 1 base, V lost 5 bases, and 7 bases had no gene match. CDR3 region: CASSPRDSENTEAFF. The CDR3 bases are TGTGCCAGCAGCCCTAGGGACAGTGAGAACACTGAAGCTTTCTTT.

This clone was seen a few times. The chain employs TRBV6-1 and TRBJ1-1; the D gene is possibly TRBD1 (6 bases). V dropped 4 bases and J dropped 6 bases, with 18 bases sitting between them. Germline V gene data show CDR1 as MNHNS and CDR2 as SASEGT. The CDR3 contains 15 residues. CDR3 amino acids: CASSVLYRDNPEAFF. The CDR3 nucleotides are TGTGCCAGCAGTGTACTTTACCGGGACAACCCTGAAGCTTTCTTT.

This chain connects TRBV6-1 to TRBJ2-7; weak D call: TRBD2 (5 bases). The CDR3 runs to 15 residues. Trimming stripped 6 bases from V and 0 bases from J, with 15 bases between. CDR1 is MNHNS and CDR2 is SASEGT in the germline V gene. Here the CDR3 DNA reads TGTGCCAGCAGCGTGGAGGAGAAGAGCTCCTACGAGCAGTACTTC. This codes for CASSVEEKSSYEQYF.

This chain connects TRBV6-1 to TRBJ2-7, with D maybe TRBD1 (6 bases). The CDR3 consists of 13 residues. The germline CDR1 and CDR2 sequences are MNHNS and SASEGT. Deletions cut 7 bases from V and 6 bases from J, with 16 bases between. The CDR3 region has the DNA TGTGCCAGCACCAAGACAGGATCCACCGAGCAGTACTTC. It translates to CASTKTGSTEQYF.

The chain links TRBV4-1 to TRBJ2-7, with D possibly TRBD2 on 5 matching bases. Germline lookup yields CDR1 MGHRA and CDR2 YSYEKL. The CDR3 has 15 residues. V was clipped by 4 bases and J by 6 bases, with 19 bases between them. CDR3 DNA: TGCGCCAGCAGCCGTCTGGAGGCGGCCGGCTCCGAGCAGTACTTC. It encodes CASSRLEAAGSEQYF.

The V and J genes are TRBV15 and TRBJ2-5; 10 bases align to TRBD2. Germline values: CDR1 LNHNV, CDR2 YYDKDF (reference sequence). J gave up 4 bases and V 3 bases, and 8 bases lay outside the gene matches. This CDR3 comprises 16 residues. DNA of the CDR3: TGTGCCACCAGCAGTAACAGCGGGAGGGGAGGAGAGACCCAGTACTTC. Amino acids: CATSSNSGRGGETQYF.